This T cell receptor beta chain emerged from a study of CD8 T cells in Susac syndrome. Overall study findings and caveats: As acknowledged by the study, its TCR sequencing and HLA analysis included a relatively small number of individuals.

Random hexamers were used to reverse transcribe an amount of about 0.5 to 1 ug RNA. By means of immunoSEQ multiplex PCR, TCR beta CDR3 spanning 54 Vbeta and 13 Jbeta underwent amplification. TCRdb fed the immunoSEQ multiplex PCR reads into MiXCR, producing one record per CDR3 protein. Among 200,000 to 250,000 distinct CDR3 sequences listed, approximately 90% were seen once. Germline CDR1 reads KGHDR; CDR2 reads SFDVKD. With V trimmed by 7 bases and J by 5 bases, 10 bases remained unmatched. CDR3 length: 16 residues. TEMRA cells were FACS-enriched, with CD8+ and CD4+ T cells isolated negatively. As regards this clonotype: Its specificity is not known.

This sequence joins TRBV24-1 and TRBJ2-1; 10 bases match TRBD2. This receptor was obtained from a human donor with multiple sclerosis. The sample comprised CD8+ T cells from PBMCs. CDR3 amino acids: CATSAKSGRGNNEQFF. CDR3 sequence (DNA): TGTGCCACCAGCGCCAAAAGCGGGAGGGGCAACAATGAGCAGTTCTTC.